This TCR beta chain was sequenced during a study of T cells in Graves' hyperthyroidism and ophthalmopathy. About the research overall: At the time of initial diagnosis and before any treatment, peripheral blood was collected.

The blood sample dates from first hyperthyroidism diagnosis, preceding any ophthalmopathy symptoms. At least ten counts were recorded for this clonotype. The CDR3 has 14 residues. Germline CDR1 and CDR2: SGHRS and YFSETQ. The V end was cut by 0 bases, the J end by 1 base, with 7 bases between. What was amplified from RNA transcripts were TCR beta CDR3 regions. Using the HTBI primer set, a first-round RT-PCR was run on the TCR CDR3. TCRdb fed the multiplex PCR reads into MiXCR, producing one record per CDR3 protein. The sample consists of nearly 600,000 distinct CDR3 sequences, more than 11% of them appearing once.

Sequenced input: blood. The J gene is TRBJ1-2, the V gene TRBV5-1, with a tentative D call TRBD1 (5 bases). The sequence came from a woman aged 30 to 39 with Graves' hyperthyroidism that later progressed to Graves' ophthalmopathy. The CDR3 nucleotides are TGCGCCAGCAGCTTGGGAGGGGTTAACTATGGCTACACCTTC. Amino acids: CASSLGGVNYGYTF.